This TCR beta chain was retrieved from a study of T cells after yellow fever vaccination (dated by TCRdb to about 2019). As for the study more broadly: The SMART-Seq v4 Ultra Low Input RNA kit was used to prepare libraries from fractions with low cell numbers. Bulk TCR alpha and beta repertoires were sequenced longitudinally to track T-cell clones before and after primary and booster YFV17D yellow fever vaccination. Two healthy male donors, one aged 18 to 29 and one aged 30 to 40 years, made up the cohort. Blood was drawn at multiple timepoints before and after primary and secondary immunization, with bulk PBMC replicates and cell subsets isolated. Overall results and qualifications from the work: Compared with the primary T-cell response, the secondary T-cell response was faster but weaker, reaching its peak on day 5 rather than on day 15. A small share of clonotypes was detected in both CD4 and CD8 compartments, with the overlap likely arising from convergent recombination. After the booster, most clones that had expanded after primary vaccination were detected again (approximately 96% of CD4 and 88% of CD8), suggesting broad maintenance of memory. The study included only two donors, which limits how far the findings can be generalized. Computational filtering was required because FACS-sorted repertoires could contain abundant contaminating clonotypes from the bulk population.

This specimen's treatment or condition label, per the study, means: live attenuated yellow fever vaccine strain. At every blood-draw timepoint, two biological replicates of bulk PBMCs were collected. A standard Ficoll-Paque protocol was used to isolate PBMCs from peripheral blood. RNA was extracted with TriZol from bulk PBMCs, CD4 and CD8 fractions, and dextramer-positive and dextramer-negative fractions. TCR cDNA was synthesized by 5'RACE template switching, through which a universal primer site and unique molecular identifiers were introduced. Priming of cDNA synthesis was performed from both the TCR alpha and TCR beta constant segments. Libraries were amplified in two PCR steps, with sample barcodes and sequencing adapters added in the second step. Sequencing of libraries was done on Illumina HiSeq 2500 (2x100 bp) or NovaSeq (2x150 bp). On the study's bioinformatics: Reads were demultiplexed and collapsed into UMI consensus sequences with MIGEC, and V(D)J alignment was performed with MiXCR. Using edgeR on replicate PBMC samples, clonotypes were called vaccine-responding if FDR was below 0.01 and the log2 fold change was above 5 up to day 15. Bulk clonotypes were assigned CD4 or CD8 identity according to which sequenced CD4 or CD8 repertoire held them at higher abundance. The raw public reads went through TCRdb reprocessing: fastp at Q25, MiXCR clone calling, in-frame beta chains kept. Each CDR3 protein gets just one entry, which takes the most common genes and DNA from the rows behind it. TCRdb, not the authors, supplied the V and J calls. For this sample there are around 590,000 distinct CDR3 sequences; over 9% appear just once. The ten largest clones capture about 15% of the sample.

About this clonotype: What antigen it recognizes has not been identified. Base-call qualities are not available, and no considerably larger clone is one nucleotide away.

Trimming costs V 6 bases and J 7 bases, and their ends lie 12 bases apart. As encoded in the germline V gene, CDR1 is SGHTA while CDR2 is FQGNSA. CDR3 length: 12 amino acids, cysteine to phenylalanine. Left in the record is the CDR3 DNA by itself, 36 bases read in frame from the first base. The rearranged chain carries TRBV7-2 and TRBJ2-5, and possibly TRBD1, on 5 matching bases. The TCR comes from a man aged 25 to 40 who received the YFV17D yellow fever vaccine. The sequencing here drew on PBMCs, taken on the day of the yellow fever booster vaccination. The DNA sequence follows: TGTGCCAGCAGTCTTCAGGGTTCGACCCAGTACTTC. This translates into CASSLQGSTQYF.